Given below is one TCR beta chain in context. Antigen: not known. Additional DNA sequences in this sample encode the identical CDR3. The data are from a study of cytomegalovirus exposure and HLA in healthy donors. Study summary: Drawn from HLA-typed donors, tens of millions of unique TCRs were held in an early data release.

Overall study results and limits: When analyzed later, a missense DCLRE1C variant was found to be linked to TCR beta V- and J-gene trimming.

The PCR ran on 60 Vbeta and 13 Jbeta primers. Per the study methods: A later analysis tallied 80 million or so unique TCR beta chains, around 11 million of them shared. Assay: immunoSEQ multiplex PCR; the TCRdb copy retains only in-frame clones and omits some. That table furnishes V, J and clone size, whereas the DNA furnished D and trimming. The sample lists around 150,000 clones, roughly 78% occurring once. This CDR3 spans 16 amino acids. Germline V gene sequence: CDR1 SGHRS, CDR2 YFSETQ. The J segment lost 2 bases and the V segment lost 0 bases, leaving 2 bases of the junction unmatched. The V call is TRBV5-1, the J call TRBJ2-2; 9 positions agree with TRBD1. This clonotype originated in a middle-aged man in good health and CMV-seropositive. Sequencing was carried out using PBMCs. DNA of the CDR3: TGCGCCAGCAGCTTGGCGGGACAGGGAAACACCGGGGAGCTGTTTTTT. Translating it yields CASSLAGQGNTGELFF.